This TCR beta chain was sequenced during a study of cytomegalovirus exposure and HLA in healthy donors. Study-wide points: Three CMV-associated chains proved CMV antigen-specific in vitro.

Vbeta (60) and Jbeta (13) primers were used in the PCR. Assay: immunoSEQ multiplex PCR; the TCRdb copy retains only in-frame clones and omits some. The data show under 70,000 clones, around 74% seen once. Details on this clone: Its cognate antigen is unknown.

V shed 6 bases and J shed 2 bases, with 16 bases lying between them. Looked up from germline, CDR1 is MNHEY and CDR2 is SVGAGI. This CDR3 is 15 amino acids long. The chain links TRBV6-5 to TRBJ2-5; tentatively, D is TRBD2 (5 bases). Sequenced material: PBMCs. The receptor was isolated from a male donor in good health and CMV-seropositive. The CDR3 sequence: CASSPALRVQETQYF. The CDR3 nucleotides read TGTGCCAGCAGCCCCGCGTTGAGGGTGCAAGAGACCCAGTACTTC.